Sequencing of this T cell receptor (beta chain) was carried out in a study of T cell responses to AZD1222 COVID-19 vaccine. The CDR3 is 12 residues long. Trimming stripped 4 bases from V and 8 bases from J, with 12 bases between. Germline V lookup: CDR1 SGHRS, CDR2 YFSETQ. Clones were read by immunoSEQ multiplex PCR, and TCRdb kept only the in-frame ones, dropping some. The sample gives 85,000 to 130,000 clones, around nine tenths of which show up once; under 20% is in the top ten. The chain links TRBV5-1 to TRBJ1-1, with unresolved D. The clonotype was recovered from an adult in good health. The sequenced sample was peripheral blood, obtained on day 0 of AZD1222 vaccination. The CDR3 sequence: CASSEPGTEAFF. The CDR3 DNA reads TGCGCCAGCAGCGAGCCGGGAACAGAAGCTTTCTTT.